Listed below are T cell receptor beta chains from one sample, sequenced in a study of blood T cell repertoires in COVID-19. The protocol was immunoSEQ multiplex PCR, while the TCRdb copy is restricted to in-frame clones and leaves out a portion. The sample includes approximately 180,000 clones, around 80% seen only once; the top ten take around 15%. The sample taken for sequencing was PBMCs or T cells enriched from blood (not recorded which). The receptors shown here come from a man aged 50 to 59 who had recovered from COVID-19. Both conserved end residues are part of each CDR3. The D gene is left open where the match is weak. Clone sizes are given selectively: once, few, many, or a class where the clone is expanded.

D | J | V | size | DNA | CDR3
- | TRBJ1-3 | TRBV2 | - | TGTGCCAGCAGCGAACAGGGATCTTATAGTGGAAACACCATATATTTT | CASSEQGSYSGNTIYF
- | TRBJ2-2 | TRBV6-2/TRBV6-3 | - | TGTGCCAGCAGTTACTCGGGGGCGGGAGTCGGGGAGCTGTTTTTT | CASSYSGAGVGELFF
- | TRBJ2-7 | TRBV10-2 | - | TGCGCCAGCAGGGACTATGCTTCTGGCGAGCAGTACTTC | CASRDYASGEQYF
- | TRBJ2-3 | TRBV19 | once | TGTGCCAGTAGTATATCGGAGGACAGTCGAACCTCGAAGTATTTT | CASSISEDSRTSKYF
- | TRBJ1-4 | TRBV27 | - | TGTGCCAGCAGCCGACAGGCGATTAATGAAAAACTGTTTTTT | CASSRQAINEKLFF
TRBD1 | TRBJ1-2 | TRBV2 | - | TGTGCCAGCAGTCCCGACAGGGGGCGCGACTATGGCTACACCTTC | CASSPDRGRDYGYTF
- | TRBJ1-1 | TRBV4-1 | - | TGCGCCAGCAGCCAATCGACAGCCAACACTGAAGCTTTCTTT | CASSQSTANTEAFF
TRBD1 | TRBJ1-2 | TRBV28 | - | TGTGCCAGCACCCCAGGGGGACAGGGTCGGTATGGCTACACCTTC | CASTPGGQGRYGYTF
TRBD1 | TRBJ1-2 | TRBV7-2 | - | TGTGCCAGCAGCTTCTACAGGGGGCCCAACTATGGCTACACCTTC | CASSFYRGPNYGYTF
TRBD2 | TRBJ2-3 | TRBV28 | - | TGTGCCAGCAGTTTAACGGGGACTAGCGGAACCACATATACGCAGTATTTT | CASSLTGTSGTTYTQYF
- | TRBJ1-1 | TRBV5-1 | - | TGCGCCAGCAGCAGCGGACAGACAAACACTGAAGCTTTCTTT | CASSSGQTNTEAFF
TRBD1 | TRBJ1-4 | TRBV5-1 | - | TGCGCCAGCAGCTCCCGGGACAGGGCAGAACTGTTTTTT | CASSSRDRAELFF
- | TRBJ1-1 | TRBV5-1 | - | TGCGCCAGCAGCTTGGATGCGGGCTGGAACACTGAAGCTTTCTTT | CASSLDAGWNTEAFF
TRBD2 | TRBJ2-1 | TRBV19 | - | TGTGCCAGCGGACTAGACTACAATGAGCAGTTCTTC | CASGLDYNEQFF
- | TRBJ2-5 | TRBV2 | - | TGTGCCAGCAGTGAAGATGTCTTCCAAGAGACCCAGTACTTC | CASSEDVFQETQYF
TRBD1 | TRBJ2-5 | TRBV7-8 | once | TGTGCCAGCAGGCCCGGGACAGGGAATCCAGAGACCCAGTACTTC | CASRPGTGNPETQYF
- | TRBJ1-5 | TRBV2 | - | TGTGCCAGCAGCCCTAGATCCAAGAAGAGCAATCAGCCCCAGCATTTT | CASSPRSKKSNQPQHF
TRBD2 | TRBJ2-5 | TRBV7-3 | once | TGTGCCAGCAGCTTAATCGCGGGGGATCAGACCCAGTACTTC | CASSLIAGDQTQYF